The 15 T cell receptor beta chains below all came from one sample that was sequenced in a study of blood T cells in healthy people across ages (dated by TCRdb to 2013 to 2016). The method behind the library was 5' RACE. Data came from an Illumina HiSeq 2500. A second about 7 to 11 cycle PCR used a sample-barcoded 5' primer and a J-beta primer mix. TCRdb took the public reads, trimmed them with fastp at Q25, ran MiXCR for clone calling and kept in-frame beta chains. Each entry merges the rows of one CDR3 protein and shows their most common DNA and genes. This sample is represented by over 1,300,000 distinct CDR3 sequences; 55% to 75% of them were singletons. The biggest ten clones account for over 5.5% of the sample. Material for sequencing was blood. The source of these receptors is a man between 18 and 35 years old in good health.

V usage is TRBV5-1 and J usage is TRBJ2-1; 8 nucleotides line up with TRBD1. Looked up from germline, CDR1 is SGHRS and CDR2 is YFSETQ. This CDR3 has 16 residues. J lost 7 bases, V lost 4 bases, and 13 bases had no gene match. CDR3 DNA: TGCGCCAGCAGCGTAGGTTGGACAGGGCGCGCAAATGAGCAGTTCTTC. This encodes CASSVGWTGRANEQFF. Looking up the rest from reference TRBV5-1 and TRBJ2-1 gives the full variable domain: KAGVTQTPRYLIKTRGQQVTLSCSPISGHRSVSWYQQTPGQGLQFLFEYFSETQRNKGNFPGRFSGRQFSNSRSEMNVSTLELGDSALYLCASSVGWTGRANEQFFGPGTRLTVL.

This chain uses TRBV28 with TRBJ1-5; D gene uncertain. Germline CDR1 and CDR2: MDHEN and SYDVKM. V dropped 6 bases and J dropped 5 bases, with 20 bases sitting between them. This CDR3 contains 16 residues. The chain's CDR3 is CASSPTVGGMDQPQHF. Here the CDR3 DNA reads TGTGCCAGCAGCCCAACGGTTGGAGGGATGGATCAGCCCCAGCATTTT.

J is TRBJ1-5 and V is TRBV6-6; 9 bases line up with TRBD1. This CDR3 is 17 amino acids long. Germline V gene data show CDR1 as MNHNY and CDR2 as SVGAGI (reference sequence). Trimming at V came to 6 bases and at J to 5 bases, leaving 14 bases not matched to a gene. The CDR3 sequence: CASRPGTGREGDQPQHF. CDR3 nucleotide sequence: TGTGCCAGCAGACCCGGGACAGGGCGCGAGGGGGATCAGCCCCAGCATTTT.

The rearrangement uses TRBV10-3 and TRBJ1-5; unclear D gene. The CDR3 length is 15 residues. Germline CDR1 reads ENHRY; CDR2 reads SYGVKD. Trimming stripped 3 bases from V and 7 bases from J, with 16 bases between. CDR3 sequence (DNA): TGTGCCATCAGTGACGGGTTTATGGGTGAACAGCCCCAGCATTTT. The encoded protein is CAISDGFMGEQPQHF.

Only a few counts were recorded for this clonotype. The CDR3 protein is CSVGQDNEQFF. The CDR3 nucleotides read TGCAGCGTTGGGCAAGACAATGAGCAGTTCTTC. J is TRBJ2-1 and V is TRBV29-1; D gene uncertain. V dropped 4 bases and J dropped 5 bases, with 6 bases sitting between them. Germline V gives CDR1 SQVTM, CDR2 ANQGSEA. This CDR3 contains 11 residues.

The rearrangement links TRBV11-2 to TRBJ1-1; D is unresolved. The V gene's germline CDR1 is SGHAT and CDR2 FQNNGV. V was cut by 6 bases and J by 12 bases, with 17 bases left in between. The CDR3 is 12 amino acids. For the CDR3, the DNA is TGTGCCAGCAGTTCCACGGCGGGTTTTCCTTTCTTT. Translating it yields CASSSTAGFPFF.

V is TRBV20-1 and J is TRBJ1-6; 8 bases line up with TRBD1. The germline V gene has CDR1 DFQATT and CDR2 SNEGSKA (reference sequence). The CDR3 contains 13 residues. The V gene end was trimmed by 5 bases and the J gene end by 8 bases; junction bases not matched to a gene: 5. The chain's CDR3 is CSAAGGEDSPLHF. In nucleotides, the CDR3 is TGCAGTGCTGCAGGGGGCGAGGATTCACCCCTCCACTTT.

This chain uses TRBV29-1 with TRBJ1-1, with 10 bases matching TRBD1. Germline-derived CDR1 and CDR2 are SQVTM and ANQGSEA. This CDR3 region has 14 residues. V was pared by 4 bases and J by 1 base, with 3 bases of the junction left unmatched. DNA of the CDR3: TGCAGCGTTGGGACAGGGGGTGAGAACACTGAAGCTTTCTTT. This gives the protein CSVGTGGENTEAFF.

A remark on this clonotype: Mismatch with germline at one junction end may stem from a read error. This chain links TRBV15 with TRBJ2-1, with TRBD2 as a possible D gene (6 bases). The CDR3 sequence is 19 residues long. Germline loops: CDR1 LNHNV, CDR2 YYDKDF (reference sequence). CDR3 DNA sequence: TGTGCCGCCAGCAGAGGTCGGATTAGCGGCCAAAGCTCCTACAATGAGCAGTTCTTC. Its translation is CAASRGRISGQSSYNEQFF.

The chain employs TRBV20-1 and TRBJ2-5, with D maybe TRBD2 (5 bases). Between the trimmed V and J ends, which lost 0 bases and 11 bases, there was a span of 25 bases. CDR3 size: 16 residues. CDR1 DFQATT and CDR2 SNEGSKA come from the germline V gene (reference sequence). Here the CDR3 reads CSARDPLGRGLNEQYF. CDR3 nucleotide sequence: TGCAGTGCTAGAGATCCCTTGGGCAGAGGGCTCAATGAGCAGTACTTC.

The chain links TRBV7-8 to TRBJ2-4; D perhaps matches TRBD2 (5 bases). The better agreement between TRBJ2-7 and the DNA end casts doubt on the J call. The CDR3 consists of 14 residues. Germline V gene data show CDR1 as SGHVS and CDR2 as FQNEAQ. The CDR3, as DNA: TGTGCCAGCAGCTTAGACGAGGGTTTCGGCGAGCAGTACTTC. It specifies CASSLDEGFGEQYF.

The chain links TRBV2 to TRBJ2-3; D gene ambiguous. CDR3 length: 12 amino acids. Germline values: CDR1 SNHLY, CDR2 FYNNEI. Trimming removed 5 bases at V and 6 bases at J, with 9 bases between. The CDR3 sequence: CASSRDADTQYF. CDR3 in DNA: TGTGCCAGCAGTCGAGATGCGGATACGCAGTATTTT.

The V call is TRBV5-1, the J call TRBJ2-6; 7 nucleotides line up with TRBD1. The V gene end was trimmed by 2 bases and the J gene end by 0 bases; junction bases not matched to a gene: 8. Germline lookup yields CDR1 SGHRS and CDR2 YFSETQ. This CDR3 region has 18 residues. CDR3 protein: CASSFTTGLPSGANVLTF. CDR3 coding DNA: TGCGCCAGCAGCTTTACGACAGGGCTTCCCTCTGGGGCCAACGTCCTGACTTTC.

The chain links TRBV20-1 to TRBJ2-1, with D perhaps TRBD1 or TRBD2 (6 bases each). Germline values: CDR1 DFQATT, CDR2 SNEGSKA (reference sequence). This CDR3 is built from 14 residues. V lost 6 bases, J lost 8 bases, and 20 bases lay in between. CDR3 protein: CSAPGAGDWDEQFF. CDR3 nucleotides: TGCAGTGCCCCCGGCGCAGGGGACTGGGATGAGCAGTTCTTC.

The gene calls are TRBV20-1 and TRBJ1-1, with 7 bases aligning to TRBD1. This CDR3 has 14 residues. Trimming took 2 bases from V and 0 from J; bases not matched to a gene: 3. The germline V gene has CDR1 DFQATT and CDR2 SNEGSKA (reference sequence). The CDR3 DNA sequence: TGCAGTGCTAGAAAGGGGGCATTGAACACTGAAGCTTTCTTT. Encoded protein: CSARKGALNTEAFF.